A single sample gave rise to the 29 T cell receptor beta chains below, sequenced in a study of PD-L1 blockade in urothelial cancer (dated by TCRdb to 2015 to 2018). Receptor libraries were prepared by the immunoSEQ multiplex PCR assay. The table comes from immuneACCESS by way of TCRdb, which keeps in-frame sequences with V and J called. Part of the clones is missing from these tables; in studies checked, under half for an unresolved V gene and the rest for unknown reasons. The sample has fewer than 50,000 clones on record, approximately 86% of them singletons. 24% of the sample is taken by the ten largest. The sample's time point label is to be understood as: peripheral blood 6 weeks after treatment start. The sample here was PBMCs, taken around atezolizumab (anti-PD-L1) treatment. The receptors were gathered from a man aged 55 to 70 with urothelial cancer.

This chain uses TRBV12-5 with TRBJ2-1; 7 bases match TRBD1. V lost 0 bases to trimming and J lost 0 bases; unmatched junction nucleotides: 5. Germline V gene lookup returns CDR1 LGHNT and CDR2 FRNRAP. The CDR3 runs 17 residues. The CDR3 DNA sequence: TGTGCTAGTGGTTTGGTACGGGCAGGGGGCTCCTACAATGAGCAGTTCTTC. This codes for CASGLVRAGGSYNEQFF.

The chain combines TRBV5-1 with TRBJ2-3; 10 nucleotides agree with TRBD2. The germline V gene encodes CDR1 SGHRS and CDR2 YFSETQ. The ends lost 2 bases at V and 4 bases at J; junction bases unmatched: 4. This CDR3 spans 15 amino acids. The CDR3 loop reads CASSLSGRGPDTQYF. The CDR3 DNA sequence: TGCGCCAGCAGCTTAAGCGGGAGGGGGCCAGATACGCAGTATTTT.

The chain combines TRBV7-9 with TRBJ2-7, with D maybe TRBD2 (6 bases). The CDR3 is 13 amino acids. V was shortened by 2 bases and J by 3 bases, with 8 bases between the two germline ends. From germline, CDR1 is SEHNR and CDR2 FQNEAQ (reference sequence). CDR3 in DNA: TGTGCCAGCAGCTTAAGTAGCGGCTACGAGCAGTACTTC. As protein: CASSLSSGYEQYF.

The chain recombines TRBV5-1 with TRBJ2-7; tentative D call: TRBD2 (5 bases). Germline CDR1 and CDR2: SGHRS and YFSETQ. This CDR3 region has 17 residues. The V end lost 0 bases, the J end lost 4 bases, and 20 bases lay between the germline ends. CDR3 region: CASSLVFPTNSLYEQYF. The CDR3 coding sequence is TGCGCCAGCAGCTTGGTTTTTCCGACTAATTCATTGTACGAGCAGTACTTC.

The chain combines TRBV7-3 with TRBJ2-1, with a weak D call TRBD2 (7 bases). CDR1 and CDR2 from the germline V gene are SGHTA and FQGTGA. Trimming left V 5 bases short and J 5 bases short, with 25 bases between. CDR3 length: 18 residues. The CDR3 sequence: CASSLGKGWWGGNNEQFF. In DNA, the CDR3 is TGTGCCAGCAGCCTGGGGAAAGGATGGTGGGGGGGCAACAATGAGCAGTTCTTC.

The J gene is TRBJ2-5, the V gene TRBV11-1, with TRBD2 as a possible D gene (7 bases). The germline V gene encodes CDR1 SGHAT and CDR2 FQDESV (reference sequence). There are 14 residues in the CDR3. V dropped 6 bases and J dropped 0 bases, with 11 bases sitting between them. CDR3 protein: CASRRGRDQETQYF. CDR3 in DNA: TGTGCCAGCAGGAGGGGGAGGGACCAAGAGACCCAGTACTTC.

The chain has TRBV2 and TRBJ1-5; 7 bases align to TRBD1. V lost 6 bases, J lost 0 bases, and 2 bases stayed unmatched. The CDR3 totals 14 residues. The germline V gene encodes CDR1 SNHLY and CDR2 FYNNEI. CDR3: CASSRTGSNQPQHF. As DNA, the CDR3 is TGTGCCAGCAGCCGGACAGGTAGCAATCAGCCCCAGCATTTT.

The chain recombines TRBV30 with TRBJ2-1; TRBD2 is a possible D gene (5 bases). Germline CDR1 is GTSNPN and CDR2 is SVGIG (reference sequence). V lost 2 bases, J lost 7 bases, and 18 bases lay in between. This CDR3 has 15 amino acids. CDR3 loop: CAWSRNMASGNEQFF. The CDR3, as DNA: TGTGCCTGGAGTCGCAACATGGCTTCGGGGAATGAGCAGTTCTTC.

This clone was seen just once. The rearrangement links TRBV4-1 to TRBJ2-1; TRBD2 is a possible D gene (5 bases). CDR1 is MGHRA, CDR2 YSYEKL, per germline. The V gene lost 0 bases and the J gene lost 0 bases, with 12 bases spanning the gap. This CDR3 spans 17 amino acids. The CDR3 is CASSQEELVRSYNEQFF. The CDR3 DNA reads as TGCGCCAGCAGCCAAGAAGAACTAGTCCGCTCCTACAATGAGCAGTTCTTC.

The chain has TRBV27 and TRBJ2-3, with D possibly TRBD2 on 6 matching bases. The V end was cut by 2 bases, the J end by 5 bases, with 11 bases between. There are 14 residues in the CDR3. Germline assignment: CDR1 MNHEY and CDR2 SMNVEV (reference sequence). The CDR3 coding sequence is TGTGCCAGCAGTTTACCCGGGGGATTAGATACGCAGTATTTT. Translation gives CASSLPGGLDTQYF.

The CDR3 sequence is CASSLAGGGTEAFF. CDR3 DNA sequence: TGCGCCAGCAGCTTAGCCGGGGGAGGGACTGAAGCTTTCTTT. This chain uses TRBV5-1 with TRBJ1-1, with TRBD1 as a possible D gene (5 bases). There are 14 residues in the CDR3. V was trimmed by 2 bases and J by 5 bases, leaving 13 bases between them. Germline V gene sequence: CDR1 SGHRS, CDR2 YFSETQ.

The J gene is TRBJ1-2, the V gene TRBV10-3; 9 nucleotides match TRBD1. CDR1 and CDR2 from the germline V gene are ENHRY and SYGVKD. The CDR3 sequence is 16 residues long. V dropped 3 bases and J dropped 2; count of bases not matched to a gene: 7. DNA of the CDR3: TGTGCCATCAGTGATGGGACAGGGACACTAAACTATGGCTACACCTTC. Translated: CAISDGTGTLNYGYTF.

This clone was seen only once. This chain links TRBV14 with TRBJ2-1; tentative D call: TRBD1 (5 bases). CDR1 is SGHDN and CDR2 is FVKESK in the germline V gene. The CDR3 consists of 13 residues. V lost 6 bases, J lost 4 bases, and 10 bases lay in between. CDR3 protein: CASSLQGYNEQFF. In nucleotides, the CDR3 is TGTGCCAGCAGTCTCCAGGGATACAATGAGCAGTTCTTC.

The rearrangement joins TRBV5-1 to TRBJ2-7; no reliable D call. Germline V gene sequence: CDR1 SGHRS, CDR2 YFSETQ. Trimming stripped 5 bases from V and 6 bases from J, with 15 bases between. This CDR3 spans 13 amino acids. This CDR3 reads CASRGDGSREQYF. DNA for the CDR3: TGCGCCAGCAGAGGAGACGGATCCCGCGAGCAGTACTTC.

The table lists this clone with a few counts. The chain employs TRBV2 and TRBJ1-2, with D perhaps TRBD1 (5 bases). CDR3 length: 14 residues. The germline V and J ends were trimmed by 6 bases and 0 bases, with 11 bases remaining between them. Germline CDR1 is SNHLY and CDR2 is FYNNEI. The CDR3 sequence: CASREGTTNYGYTF. The CDR3 nucleotides read TGTGCCAGCAGGGAGGGGACCACTAACTATGGCTACACCTTC. The entire variable domain, with the rest obtained from reference TRBV2 and TRBJ1-2, is as follows: EPEVTQTPSHQVTQMGQEVILRCVPISNHLYFYWYRQILGQKVEFLVSFYNNEISEKSEIFDDQFSVERPDGSNFTLKIRSTKLEDSAMYFCASREGTTNYGYTFGSGTRLTVV.

The chain uses TRBV11-1 and TRBJ1-1; TRBD1 is a possible D gene (5 bases). The CDR3 spans 14 residues. V lost 5 bases and J lost 5, with 15 bases in between. Germline CDR1 reads SGHAT; CDR2 reads FQDESV (reference sequence). CDR3 nucleotide sequence: TGTGCCAGCAGCCCCCAGAAGGGGCGGACTGAAGCTTTCTTT. As protein: CASSPQKGRTEAFF.

V is TRBV5-1 and J is TRBJ2-3; D is possibly TRBD2 (6 bases). The CDR3 spans 16 residues. V was shortened by 4 bases and J by 4 bases, with 19 bases between the two germline ends. Looked up from germline, CDR1 is SGHRS and CDR2 is YFSETQ. CDR3 residues: CASSPAGPGGSDTQYF. In DNA, the CDR3 is TGCGCCAGCAGCCCGGCGGGACCTGGGGGTTCAGATACGCAGTATTTT.

The chain has TRBV15 and TRBJ2-7; TRBD2 aligns across 9 bases. Looked up from germline, CDR1 is LNHNV and CDR2 is YYDKDF (reference sequence). This CDR3 contains 16 residues. With 3 bases clipped from V and 3 bases from J, the junction kept 9 bases outside the gene matches. The CDR3 region is CATSRGWASGNYEQYF. In DNA form, the CDR3 reads TGTGCCACCAGCAGGGGGTGGGCTAGCGGGAACTACGAGCAGTACTTC. Filled out from reference TRBV15 and TRBJ2-7, the complete variable domain reads DAMVIQNPRYQVTQFGKPVTLSCSQTLNHNVMYWYQQKSSQAPKLLFHYYDKDFNNEADTPDNFQSRRPNTSFCFLDIRSPGLGDTAMYLCATSRGWASGNYEQYFGPGTRLTVT.

The genes are TRBV29-1 and TRBJ2-2, with 12 bases aligning to TRBD2. Germline V gives CDR1 SQVTM, CDR2 ANQGSEA. This CDR3 has 14 amino acids. V gave up 6 bases and J gave up 4 bases; unmatched junction bases: 3. CDR3 nucleotide sequence: TGCAGCGTAGGACTAGCGGGAAGCACCGGGGAGCTGTTTTTT. Amino acid sequence: CSVGLAGSTGELFF.

This clone was seen a handful of times. The chain joins TRBV9 to TRBJ1-5, with 9 bases matching TRBD1. Germline V CDR1 and CDR2: SGDLS, YYNGEE. There are 15 residues in the CDR3. With V trimmed by 4 bases and J by 0 bases, 2 bases remained unmatched. The CDR3 protein is CASSWTGDSNQPQHF. In DNA, the CDR3 is TGTGCCAGCAGCTGGACAGGGGATAGCAATCAGCCCCAGCATTTT.

The V gene is TRBV18, the J gene TRBJ2-5; a weak D match, TRBD1 (5 bases). Per germline, CDR1 KGHSH and CDR2 LQKENI. The V end lost 6 bases, the J end lost 1 base, and 9 bases lay between the germline ends. This CDR3 spans 13 amino acids. CDR3 sequence reads: CASSPDIQETQYF. The DNA of the CDR3 is TGTGCCAGCTCCCCGGACATCCAAGAGACCCAGTACTTC.

This chain's CDR3 is CAWSRQTSGGPDTQYF. CDR3 in DNA: TGTGCCTGGAGTCGACAGACTAGCGGGGGCCCAGATACGCAGTATTTT. The J gene is TRBJ2-3, the V gene TRBV30; 12 bases are a match to TRBD2. The CDR3 consists of 16 residues. Per the germline V gene, CDR1 is GTSNPN and CDR2 is SVGIG (reference sequence). Trimming removed 2 bases from V and 4 bases from J; junction bases left unmatched: 7.

The chain links TRBV28 to TRBJ1-2; D ambiguous. The CDR3 totals 13 residues. The V end was cut by 0 bases, the J end by 8 bases, with 10 bases between. Germline V lookup: CDR1 MDHEN, CDR2 SYDVKM. CDR3 DNA sequence: TGTGCCAGCAGTTTATGGGGGAGAGAGGGCTACACCTTC. Translated, it gives CASSLWGREGYTF.

The chain joins TRBV11-3 to TRBJ2-3, with 11 nucleotides matching TRBD1. Germline-derived CDR1 and CDR2 are SGHNT and YENEEA. Unmatched junction bases numbered 4, after V lost 5 bases and J lost 3 bases. This CDR3 is 15 amino acids long. CDR3 DNA sequence: TGTGCCAGCAGCCGGGACAGGGGGTCGACAGATACGCAGTATTTT. This gives the protein CASSRDRGSTDTQYF.

This clone appeared a single time. The rearrangement links TRBV11-2 to TRBJ2-7, with D tentatively TRBD1 (5 bases). The CDR3 extends over 16 amino acids. V was trimmed by 6 bases and J by 4 bases, leaving 22 bases between them. Germline V CDR1 and CDR2: SGHAT, FQNNGV. CDR3 residues: CASRGFRARAGYEQYF. CDR3 DNA: TGTGCCAGCAGAGGGTTCAGGGCCAGGGCCGGGTACGAGCAGTACTTC.

The V call is TRBV30, the J call TRBJ2-5; the match to TRBD1 covers 7 bases. CDR3 length: 15 residues. CDR1 GTSNPN and CDR2 SVGIG come from the germline V gene (reference sequence). V gave up 1 base and J gave up 5 bases; unmatched junction bases: 10. The chain's CDR3 is CAWSEDEGARETQYF. CDR3 DNA sequence: TGTGCCTGGAGTGAAGATGAGGGGGCCAGGGAGACCCAGTACTTC.

The chain carries TRBV6-5 and TRBJ1-2; possible D gene TRBD1, 6 bases. This CDR3 spans 14 amino acids. The V end was cut by 7 bases, the J end by 4 bases, with 16 bases between. Per the germline V gene, CDR1 is MNHEY and CDR2 is SVGAGI. The CDR3 reads CASNYAGTPYGYTF. CDR3 DNA sequence: TGTGCCAGCAACTATGCCGGGACACCCTATGGCTACACCTTC.

There are a few counts of this clone. The gene calls are TRBV19 and TRBJ1-2; 7 bases agree with TRBD1. Germline V gene lookup returns CDR1 LNHDA and CDR2 SQIVND (reference sequence). V was pared by 5 bases and J by 7 bases, with 10 bases of the junction left unmatched. This CDR3 is built from 14 residues. The CDR3: CASSPGQQSGGYTF. The CDR3 DNA reads TGTGCCAGTAGTCCGGGACAGCAGTCAGGTGGCTACACCTTC. The full variable domain, rest sourced from reference TRBV19 and TRBJ1-2, is DGGITQSPKYLFRKEGQNVTLSCEQNLNHDAMYWYRQDPGQGLRLIYYSQIVNDFQKGDIAEGYSVSREKKESFPLTVTSAQKNPTAFYLCASSPGQQSGGYTFGSGTRLTVV.

This rearrangement joins TRBV6-1 to TRBJ2-1; D might be TRBD1 (7 bases). The CDR3 is 15 amino acids. Trimming cost V 5 bases and J 5 bases, with 16 bases left between them. Germline values: CDR1 MNHNS, CDR2 SASEGT. DNA for the CDR3: TGTGCCAGCAGTCCAGGGGGGCATATAAACAATGAGCAGTTCTTC. Translation: CASSPGGHINNEQFF.